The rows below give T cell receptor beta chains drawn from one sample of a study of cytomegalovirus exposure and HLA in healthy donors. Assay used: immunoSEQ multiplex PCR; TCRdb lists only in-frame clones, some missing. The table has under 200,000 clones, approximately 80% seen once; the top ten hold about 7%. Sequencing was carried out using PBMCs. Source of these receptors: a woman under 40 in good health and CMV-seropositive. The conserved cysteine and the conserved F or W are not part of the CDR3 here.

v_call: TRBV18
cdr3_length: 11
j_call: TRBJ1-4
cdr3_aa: ASSRDRDEKLF

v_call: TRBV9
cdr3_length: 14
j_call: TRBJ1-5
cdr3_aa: ASSVGTGRAGQPQH

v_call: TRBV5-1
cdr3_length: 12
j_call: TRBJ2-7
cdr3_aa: ASIPGQGAHEQY

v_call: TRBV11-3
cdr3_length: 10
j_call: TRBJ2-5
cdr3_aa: ASSLGEETQY

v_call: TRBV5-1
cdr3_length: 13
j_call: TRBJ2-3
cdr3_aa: ACSQGAPRTDTQY

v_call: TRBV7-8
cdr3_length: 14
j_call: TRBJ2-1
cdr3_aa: ASSLFRTSGYNEQF

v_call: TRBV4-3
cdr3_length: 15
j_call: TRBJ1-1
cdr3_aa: ASSQESPGGQVTEAF

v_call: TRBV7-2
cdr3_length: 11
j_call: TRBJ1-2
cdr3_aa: ASSLDREGGYT

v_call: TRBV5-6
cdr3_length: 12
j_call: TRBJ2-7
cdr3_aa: ASTKSDRFYEQY

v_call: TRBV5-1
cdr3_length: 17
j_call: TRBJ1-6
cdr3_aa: ASSLASRTGGEGNSPLH

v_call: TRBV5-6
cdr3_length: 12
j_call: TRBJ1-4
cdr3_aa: ASNQGVTNEKLF

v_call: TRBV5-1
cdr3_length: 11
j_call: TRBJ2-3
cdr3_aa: ASSWESTDTQY

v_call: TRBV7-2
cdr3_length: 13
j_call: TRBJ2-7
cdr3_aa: ASSSRRQGSYEQY

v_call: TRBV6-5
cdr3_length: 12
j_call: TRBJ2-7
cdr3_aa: ATHGGEGVYEQY

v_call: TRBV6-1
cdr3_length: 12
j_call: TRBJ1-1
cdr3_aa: ASSVTGENTEAF

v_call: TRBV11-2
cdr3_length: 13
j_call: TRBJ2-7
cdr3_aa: ASNPITGAAYEQY

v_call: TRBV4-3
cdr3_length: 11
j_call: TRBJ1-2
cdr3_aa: ASSQGPGSGYT

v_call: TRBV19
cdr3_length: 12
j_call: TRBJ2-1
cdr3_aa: ASSIAPYYNEQF

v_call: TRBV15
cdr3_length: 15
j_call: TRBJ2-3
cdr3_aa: ATSREGLAGGLDTQY

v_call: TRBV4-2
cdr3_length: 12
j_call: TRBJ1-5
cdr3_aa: ASSQEGPNQPQH

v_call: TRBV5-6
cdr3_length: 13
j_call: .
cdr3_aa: ASSPGLAGTYEQY

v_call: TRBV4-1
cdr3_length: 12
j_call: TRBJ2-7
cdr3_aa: ASSSHGGGYEQY

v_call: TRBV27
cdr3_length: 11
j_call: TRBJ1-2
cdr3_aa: ASRPAGTGGDT

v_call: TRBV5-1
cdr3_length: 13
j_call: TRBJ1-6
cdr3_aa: ASRQTGVRNSPLH

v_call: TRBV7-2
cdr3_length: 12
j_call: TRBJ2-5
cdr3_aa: ASSGRAGVETQY

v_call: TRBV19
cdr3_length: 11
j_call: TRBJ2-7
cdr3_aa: ASSMGRSYEQY

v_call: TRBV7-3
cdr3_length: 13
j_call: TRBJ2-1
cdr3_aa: ASSWSAGSYNEQF

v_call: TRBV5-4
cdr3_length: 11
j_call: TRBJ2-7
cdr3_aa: ASSVGNLGEQY

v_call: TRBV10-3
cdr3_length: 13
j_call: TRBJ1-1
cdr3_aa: AISGDRKPNTEAF

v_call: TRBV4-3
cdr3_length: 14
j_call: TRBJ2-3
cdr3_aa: ASSHTAGQGRDTQY

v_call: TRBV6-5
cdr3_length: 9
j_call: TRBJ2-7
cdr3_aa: ASSRTYEQY

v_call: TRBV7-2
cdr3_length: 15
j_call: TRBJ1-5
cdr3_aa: ASSLGGGTGQNQPQH

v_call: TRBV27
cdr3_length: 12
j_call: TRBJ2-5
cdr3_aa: ASSSSGTVGTQY

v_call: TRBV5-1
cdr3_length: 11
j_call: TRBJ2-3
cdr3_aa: ASNQGARDTQY

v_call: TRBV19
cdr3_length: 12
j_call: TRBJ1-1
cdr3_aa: ASSPQFSNTEAF

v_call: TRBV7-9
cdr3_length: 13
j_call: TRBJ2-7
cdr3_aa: ASSLGPGGLYEQY

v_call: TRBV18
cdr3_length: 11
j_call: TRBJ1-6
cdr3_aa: ASSPPTGRSLH

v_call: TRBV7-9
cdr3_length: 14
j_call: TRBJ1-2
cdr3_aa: ASRNTNRDRAYGYT

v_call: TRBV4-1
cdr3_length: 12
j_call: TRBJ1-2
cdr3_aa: ASSTDRGNYGYT

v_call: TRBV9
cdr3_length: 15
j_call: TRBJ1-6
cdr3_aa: ASSVSRDLWDNSPLH

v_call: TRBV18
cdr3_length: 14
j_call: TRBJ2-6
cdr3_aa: ASSPSRQRGANVLT

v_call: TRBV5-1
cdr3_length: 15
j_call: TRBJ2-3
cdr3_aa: ASSFGRDRARSDTQY

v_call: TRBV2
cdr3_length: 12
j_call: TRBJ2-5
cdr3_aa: ASSPGLGWETQY

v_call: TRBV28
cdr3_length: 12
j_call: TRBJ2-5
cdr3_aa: ASRGDSTRETQY

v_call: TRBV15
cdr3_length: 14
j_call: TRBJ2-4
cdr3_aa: ATRNPGLAGGNIQY

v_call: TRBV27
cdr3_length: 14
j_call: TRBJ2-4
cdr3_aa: ASSFSGELAKNIQY